This T cell receptor beta chain was profiled in a study of cytomegalovirus exposure and HLA in healthy donors. 13 Jbeta primers and 60 Vbeta primers were used for the PCR. The repertoire was sequenced with immunoSEQ multiplex PCR; TCRdb's copy has only in-frame clones and lacks some. The table has approximately 220,000 clones, 65% to 90% seen once. This clone came up once. The CDR3 runs 14 residues. Trimming took 5 bases from V and 4 from J, leaving 14 bases between them. Per germline, CDR1 MDHEN and CDR2 SYDVKM. The TCR comes from a girl aged 10-17 years in good health and CMV-seronegative. Sequenced: PBMCs. The genes are TRBV28 and TRBJ1-1; D may be TRBD1 (6 bases). In nucleotides, the CDR3 is TGTGCCAGCAGTAGACCACAGGGTTCCACTGAAGCTTTCTTT. Protein sequence: CASSRPQGSTEAFF.